This T cell receptor (beta chain) was sequenced in a study of blood T cell repertoires in COVID-19. Residents of about two dozen US areas, aged roughly 18 to 89 years, made up the participants. Method: immunoSEQ multiplex PCR; TCRdb's copy keeps in-frame clones and lacks some. Found here are around 500,000 clones, approximately 86% of them singletons; the top ten hold roughly 8%. Input material: PBMCs or T cells enriched from blood (not recorded which). This sequence was found in a woman aged 60-70 years who had recovered from COVID-19.

The CDR3 bases are TGTGCCAGCAGTCTTGCCAGGAATCTTCAAGAGACCCAGTACTTC. As protein: CASSLARNLQETQYF. The J gene is TRBJ2-5, the V gene TRBV6-1; D unclear. V lost 5 bases and J lost 2, with 15 bases in between. This CDR3 has 15 residues. Germline CDR1 and CDR2: MNHNS and SASEGT.